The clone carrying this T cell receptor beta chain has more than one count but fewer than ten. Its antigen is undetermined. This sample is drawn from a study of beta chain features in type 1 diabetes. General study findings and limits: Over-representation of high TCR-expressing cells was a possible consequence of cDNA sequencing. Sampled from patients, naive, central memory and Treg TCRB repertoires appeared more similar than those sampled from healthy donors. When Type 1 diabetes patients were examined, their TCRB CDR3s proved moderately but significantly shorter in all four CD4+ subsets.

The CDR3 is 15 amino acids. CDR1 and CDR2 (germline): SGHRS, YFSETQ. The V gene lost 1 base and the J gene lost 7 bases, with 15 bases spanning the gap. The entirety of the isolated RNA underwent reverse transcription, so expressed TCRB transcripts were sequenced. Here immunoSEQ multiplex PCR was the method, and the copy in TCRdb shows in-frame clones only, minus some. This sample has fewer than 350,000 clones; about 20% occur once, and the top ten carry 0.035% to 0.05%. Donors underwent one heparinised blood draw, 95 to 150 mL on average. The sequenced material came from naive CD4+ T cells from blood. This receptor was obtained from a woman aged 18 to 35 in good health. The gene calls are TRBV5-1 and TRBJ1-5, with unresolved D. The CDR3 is CASSLSPFSPQPQHF. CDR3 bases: TGCGCCAGCAGCTTGTCACCCTTCAGTCCCCAGCCCCAGCATTTT.